Listed here is a single T cell receptor (beta chain). Profiling relied on immunoSEQ multiplex PCR, and the TCRdb table lists in-frame clones only, not all of them. The sample contains a few hundred thousand clones, 80% of which appear only once. The entry originates in a study of blood T cell repertoires in COVID-19. Germline-derived CDR1 and CDR2 are SGHRS and YFSETQ. The CDR3 covers 13 residues. V lost 1 base and J 5 bases, leaving 10 bases between the germline ends. The participants were between roughly 18 and 89 years old and came from roughly 25 US areas. Membership in each cohort depended on participant-reported clinical history.

Sequencing used PBMCs or T cells enriched from blood (not recorded which). The sequence came from a woman in her 40s with acute COVID-19. V gene TRBV5-1 combines with J gene TRBJ2-7, with a tentative D call TRBD1 (6 bases). CDR3 DNA sequence: TGCGCCAGCAGCTTGTTACAGGGTAACGAGCAGTACTTC. Translation: CASSLLQGNEQYF.